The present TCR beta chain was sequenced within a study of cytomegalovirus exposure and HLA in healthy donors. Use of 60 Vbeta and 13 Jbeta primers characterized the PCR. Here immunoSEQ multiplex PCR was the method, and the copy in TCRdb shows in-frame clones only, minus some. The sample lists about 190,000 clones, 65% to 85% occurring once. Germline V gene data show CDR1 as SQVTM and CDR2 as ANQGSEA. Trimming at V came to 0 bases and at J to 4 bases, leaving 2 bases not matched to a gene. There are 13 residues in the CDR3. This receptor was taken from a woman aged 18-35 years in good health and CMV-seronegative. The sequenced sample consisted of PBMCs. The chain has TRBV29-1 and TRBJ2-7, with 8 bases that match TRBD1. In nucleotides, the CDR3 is TGCAGCGTTGAAGACAGGGGGCAATACGAGCAGTACTTC. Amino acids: CSVEDRGQYEQYF.